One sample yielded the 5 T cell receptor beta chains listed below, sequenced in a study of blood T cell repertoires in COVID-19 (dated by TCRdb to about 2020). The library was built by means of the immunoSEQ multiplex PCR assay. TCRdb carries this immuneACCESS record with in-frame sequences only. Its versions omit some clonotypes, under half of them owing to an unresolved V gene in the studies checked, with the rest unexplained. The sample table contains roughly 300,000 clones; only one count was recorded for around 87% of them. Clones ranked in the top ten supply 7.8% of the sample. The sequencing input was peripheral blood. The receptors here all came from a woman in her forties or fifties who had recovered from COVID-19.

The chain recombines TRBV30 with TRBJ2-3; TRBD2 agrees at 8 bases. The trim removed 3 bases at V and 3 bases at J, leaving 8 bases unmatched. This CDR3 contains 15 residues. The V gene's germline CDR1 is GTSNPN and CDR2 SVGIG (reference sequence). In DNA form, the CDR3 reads TGTGCCTGGAGAAGAACGGGAGGGGTGACAGATACGCAGTATTTT. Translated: CAWRRTGGVTDTQYF.

DNA for the CDR3: TGTGCCACCAGTGAGAGCGGACAGTCATACGAGCAGTACTTC. Translating gives CATSESGQSYEQYF. The chain carries TRBV24-1 and TRBJ2-7, with D perhaps TRBD1 (6 bases). The germline V gene encodes CDR1 KGHDR and CDR2 SFDVKD. V shed 4 bases and J shed 4 bases, with 13 bases lying between them. The CDR3 is made up of 14 amino acids.

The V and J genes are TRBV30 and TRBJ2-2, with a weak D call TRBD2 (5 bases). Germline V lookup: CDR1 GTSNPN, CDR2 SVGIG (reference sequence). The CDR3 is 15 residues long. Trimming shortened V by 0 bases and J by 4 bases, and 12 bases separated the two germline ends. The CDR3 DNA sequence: TGTGCCTGGAGTGTAAGAACTAGTCGCACCGGGGAGCTGTTTTTT. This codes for CAWSVRTSRTGELFF.

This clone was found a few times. The CDR3 DNA follows: TGTGCCAGCAGCACACGACTAGCGGGAGAAGGTTACAATGAGCAGTTCTTC. Protein product: CASSTRLAGEGYNEQFF. The V and J genes are TRBV7-6 and TRBJ2-1, with 12 bases lining up with TRBD2. The germline CDR1 and CDR2 sequences are SGHVS and FNYEAQ. J was trimmed by 4 bases and V by 5 bases; bases with no gene match: 9. The CDR3 extends over 17 amino acids.

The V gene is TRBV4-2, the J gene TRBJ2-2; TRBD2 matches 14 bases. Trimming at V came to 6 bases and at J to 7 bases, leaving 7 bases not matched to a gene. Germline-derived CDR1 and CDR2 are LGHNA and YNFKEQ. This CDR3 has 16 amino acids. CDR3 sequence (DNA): TGTGCCAGCAGTCGAGGGACTAGCGGGAGTAGCGGGGAGCTGTTTTTT. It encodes CASSRGTSGSSGELFF.